This TCR beta chain appears in the sequencing data of a study of glioma-infiltrating T cells. Comment on this clonotype: Its antigen is unknown.

Using RNA template, CDR3s of TCR alpha and beta were amplified with iRepertoire arm-PCR. TCRdb re-called the multiplex PCR reads through MiXCR, storing one row per CDR3 protein. The sample comprises approximately 15,000 distinct CDR3 sequences, 58% of which are singletons, and 42% rests with the top ten. There are 15 residues in the CDR3. The germline V and J ends were trimmed by 5 bases and 4 bases, with 17 bases remaining between them. Germline CDR1 MNHEY, CDR2 SVGAGI. Study results and caveats: Very few CDR3 sequences were shared between tissue and blood.

The TCR comes from a human donor with low-grade glioma or glioblastoma, undergoing nonglioma brain surgery, or in good health (not recorded which). This chain uses TRBV6-5 with TRBJ1-2; D not resolved. Input material: glioma tissue, nonneoplastic brain tissue, or PBMCs (not recorded which). The CDR3 sequence: CASSEYRVPRYGYTF. The CDR3 coding sequence is TGTGCCAGCAGTGAATATCGGGTGCCCCGCTATGGCTACACCTTC.